Below are 27 T cell receptor beta chains sequenced from a single sample in a study of blood T cell repertoires in COVID-19. TCRdb's table, derived via immunoSEQ multiplex PCR, lists solely in-frame clones and lacks some. The profile shows 97,000 or so clones, around 87% of them singletons. The material sequenced was peripheral blood. The receptor set was obtained from a man aged 50 to 59 with active or convalescent COVID-19.

The chain recombines TRBV12-3 or TRBV12-4 with TRBJ2-7; weak D call: TRBD2 (6 bases). The CDR3 consists of 13 residues. The V gene lost 3 bases and the J gene lost 2 bases, with 8 bases spanning the gap. CDR3 in DNA: TGTGCCAGCAGTTTGCGGGGCCCCTACGAGCAGTACGTC. Translated: CASSLRGPYEQYV.

The V gene is TRBV19, the J gene TRBJ1-5; the D gene is possibly TRBD1 (5 bases). Looked up from germline, CDR1 is LNHDA and CDR2 is SQIVND (reference sequence). V was trimmed by 3 bases and J by 3 bases, leaving 12 bases between them. There are 15 residues in the CDR3. Here the CDR3 reads CASSIQGGTNQPQHF. In nucleotides, the CDR3 is TGTGCCAGTAGTATCCAGGGAGGAACCAATCAGCCCCAGCATTTT.

The rearrangement uses TRBV9 and TRBJ2-6, with TRBD1 matching 9 bases. CDR3 size: 18 residues. V gave up 0 bases and J gave up 3 bases; unmatched junction bases: 7. Germline-derived CDR1 and CDR2 are SGDLS and YYNGEE. Written as DNA, the CDR3 is TGTGCCAGCAGCGTAGGTCAGGGACAGGGTTTTGGGGCCAACGTCCTGACTTTC. As protein: CASSVGQGQGFGANVLTF.

The chain employs TRBV28 and TRBJ2-5; 16 bases are a match to TRBD2. After removal of 4 bases from V and 1 base from J, the junction contained 9 bases not matched to a gene. The germline CDR1 and CDR2 sequences are MDHEN and SYDVKM. This CDR3 contains 19 residues. Here the CDR3 DNA reads TGTGCCAGCAGTTACCCCCCCGGGACTAGCGGGGGGGCCCAAGAGACCCAGTACTTC. Translated: CASSYPPGTSGGAQETQYF. The variable domain in full, completed from reference TRBV28 and TRBJ2-5, reads DVKVTQSSRYLVKRTGEKVFLECVQDMDHENMFWYRQDPGLGLRLIYFSYDVKMKEKGDIPEGYSVSREKKERFSLILESASTNQTSMYLCASSYPPGTSGGAQETQYFGPGTRLLVL.

The CDR3 DNA is TGTGCCAGCAGCGCAGGACAGGAGATGCGTACAGATACGCAGTATTTT. Translation: CASSAGQEMRTDTQYF. The chain links TRBV9 to TRBJ2-3; TRBD1 aligns across 7 bases. The length of the CDR3 is 16 residues. V was clipped by 3 bases and J by 3 bases; unmatched bases: 10. In germline, CDR1 is SGDLS, CDR2 YYNGEE.

The V call is TRBV19, the J call TRBJ2-7, with D possibly being TRBD1 (6 bases). CDR1 LNHDA and CDR2 SQIVND come from the germline V gene (reference sequence). The CDR3 has 14 amino acids. Trimming cost V 3 bases and J 2 bases, with 11 bases left between them. CDR3 in DNA: TGTGCCAGTAGTATTTCGGCAGGGGCCTACGAGCAGTACTTC. It is translated as CASSISAGAYEQYF.

In its sample, this clone was seen once. The V gene is TRBV9, the J gene TRBJ1-2; perhaps TRBD1 as D (5 bases). This CDR3 is 15 amino acids long. Trimming stripped 0 bases from V and 8 bases from J, with 17 bases between. CDR1 and CDR2 (germline): SGDLS, YYNGEE. In DNA form, the CDR3 reads TGTGCCAGCAGCGTAGAAAAGGGACTTGTATCCGGCTACACCTTC. It specifies CASSVEKGLVSGYTF.

This clone was seen more than once but under ten times. The chain has TRBV11-2 and TRBJ2-2; 7 bases are a match to TRBD1. CDR3 length: 15 amino acids. Germline lookup yields CDR1 SGHAT and CDR2 FQNNGV. Trimming took 2 bases from V and 3 from J; bases not matched to a gene: 3. CDR3 DNA sequence: TGTGCCAGCAGCTTACAAGGGGGCGACACCGGGGAGCTGTTTTTT. Translated: CASSLQGGDTGELFF.

This clone showed up just once. The chain carries TRBV28 and TRBJ2-7; 9 bases agree with TRBD1. J gave up 5 bases and V 2 bases, and 7 bases lay outside the gene matches. The CDR3 has 15 amino acids. Germline V gene sequence: CDR1 MDHEN, CDR2 SYDVKM. The CDR3: CASSLGTGGPDEQYF. CDR3 bases: TGTGCCAGCAGTTTAGGAACAGGGGGCCCGGACGAGCAGTACTTC.

The chain links TRBV5-1 to TRBJ1-1, with D perhaps TRBD1 (6 bases). Trimming removed 4 bases from V and 0 bases from J, with 13 bases in between. CDR3 length: 15 residues. CDR1 is SGHRS, CDR2 YFSETQ, per germline. This CDR3 reads CASSIGQSLNTEAFF. The CDR3, as DNA: TGCGCCAGCAGCATAGGACAGTCTCTGAACACTGAAGCTTTCTTT.

This rearrangement joins TRBV2 to TRBJ2-2; tentative D call: TRBD2 (6 bases). V was shortened by 9 bases and J by 0 bases, with 14 bases between the two germline ends. This CDR3 has 15 amino acids. Germline loops: CDR1 SNHLY, CDR2 FYNNEI. The CDR3 spells CARGRGAPNTGELFF. The CDR3 DNA sequence: TGTGCCAGAGGGCGGGGCGCCCCGAACACCGGGGAGCTGTTTTTT.

The chain carries TRBV19 and TRBJ1-2; 7 bases fit TRBD1. Germline CDR1 is LNHDA and CDR2 is SQIVND (reference sequence). The CDR3 spans 15 residues. V lost 10 bases and J lost 2; bases outside the gene matches: 13. The CDR3 coding sequence is TGTGCCACTCGCACAGGGGTCGGGGGCAACTATGGCTACACCTTC. It encodes CATRTGVGGNYGYTF.

The chain employs TRBV6-6 and TRBJ2-7; 8 bases are a match to TRBD2. V was clipped by 10 bases and J by 4 bases; unmatched bases: 6. From germline, CDR1 is MNHNY and CDR2 SVGAGI (reference sequence). There are 12 residues in the CDR3. CDR3 DNA: TGTGCCACCGGGACTAGGAGGTACGAGCAGTACTTC. This encodes CATGTRRYEQYF.

The chain is built from TRBV13 and TRBJ2-2, with 12 nucleotides matching TRBD2. The germline V gene encodes CDR1 PRHDT and CDR2 FYEKMQ (reference sequence). The CDR3 is made up of 17 amino acids. With 1 base clipped from V and 6 bases from J, the junction kept 6 bases outside the gene matches. The chain's CDR3 is CASSLAPLAGGPGELFF. The CDR3 nucleotides read TGTGCCAGCAGCTTAGCCCCTCTAGCGGGGGGGCCCGGGGAGCTGTTTTTT.

The chain carries TRBV9 and TRBJ2-3; 8 bases align to TRBD2. Trimming took 1 base from V and 1 from J; bases not matched to a gene: 11. In germline, CDR1 is SGDLS, CDR2 YYNGEE. The CDR3 covers 18 residues. The CDR3 is CASSVPAGGLSRTDTQYF. The CDR3 nucleotides are TGTGCCAGCAGCGTACCCGCGGGGGGCCTGTCGCGCACAGATACGCAGTATTTT. Full variable domain (missing parts from reference TRBV9 and TRBJ2-3): DSGVTQTPKHLITATGQRVTLRCSPRSGDLSVYWYQQSLDQGLQFLIQYYNGEERAKGNILERFSAQQFPDLHSELNLSSLELGDSALYFCASSVPAGGLSRTDTQYFGPGTRLTVL.

The chain is built from TRBV27 and TRBJ2-7; 14 nucleotides agree with TRBD2. Germline V CDR1 and CDR2: MNHEY, SMNVEV (reference sequence). J was trimmed by 2 bases and V by 3 bases; bases with no gene match: 3. This CDR3 has 16 amino acids. The CDR3 spells CASSFRGLAGAYEQYV. The CDR3 coding sequence is TGTGCCAGCAGTTTCCGGGGACTAGCGGGGGCCTACGAGCAGTACGTC.

As to this clone: One end of the junction is discordant with germline, which a read error may explain. The genes are TRBV6-1 and TRBJ1-5, with 10 nucleotides matching TRBD1. Germline V gene lookup returns CDR1 MNHNS and CDR2 SASEGT. CDR3 size: 16 residues. This CDR3 is CASSGGWDRGNQPQHF. DNA for the CDR3: TGTGCCAGCAGTGGAGGCTGGGACAGGGGTAATCAACCCCAGCATTTT.

The genes are TRBV5-6 and TRBJ2-1; D unresolved. Trimming took off 1 base at V and 7 bases at J, with 6 bases between the two ends. The V gene's germline CDR1 is SGHDT and CDR2 YYEEEE. The CDR3 covers 12 residues. The CDR3 DNA is TGTGCCAGCAGCTTGTATGAGAATGAGCAGTTCTTC. It specifies CASSLYENEQFF.

V gene TRBV5-1 combines with J gene TRBJ1-1; 10 nucleotides agree with TRBD1. The CDR3 totals 16 residues. The germline V gene has CDR1 SGHRS and CDR2 YFSETQ. Unmatched junction bases numbered 14, after V lost 4 bases and J lost 8 bases. In nucleotides, the CDR3 is TGCGCCAGCAGCCTACAGACAGGGGGCTTTGGCCAAGAAGCTTTCTTT. It yields the protein CASSLQTGGFGQEAFF.

The chain links TRBV19 to TRBJ2-3; 10 positions match TRBD1. Germline loops: CDR1 LNHDA, CDR2 SQIVND (reference sequence). CDR3 length equals 15 residues. J lost 1 base, V lost 6 bases, and 4 bases had no gene match. CDR3 residues: CASSDRGQGTDTQYF. The DNA of the CDR3 is TGTGCCAGTAGCGACAGGGGGCAGGGCACAGATACGCAGTATTTT. Full variable domain (outside the CDR3, taken from reference TRBV19 and TRBJ2-3): DGGITQSPKYLFRKEGQNVTLSCEQNLNHDAMYWYRQDPGQGLRLIYYSQIVNDFQKGDIAEGYSVSREKKESFPLTVTSAQKNPTAFYLCASSDRGQGTDTQYFGPGTRLTVL.

The V gene is TRBV19, the J gene TRBJ1-1, with D perhaps matching TRBD1 (5 bases). The CDR3 length is 13 residues. Germline lookup yields CDR1 LNHDA and CDR2 SQIVND (reference sequence). With 4 bases removed from V and 7 bases from J, the gap between germline ends came to 13 bases. The CDR3 nucleotides read TGTGCCAGTAGTAATCTGGCAGGGAATGAAGCTTTCTTT. It encodes CASSNLAGNEAFF.

The V and J genes are TRBV7-2 and TRBJ2-1, with 10 bases matching TRBD1. This CDR3 has 15 residues. Per the germline V gene, CDR1 is SGHTA and CDR2 is FQGNSA. V shed 1 base and J 9 bases; nucleotides not matched to a gene: 6. The CDR3 nucleotides are TGTGCCAGCAGCTTAGTGACGGGACAGGGGAGTGAGCAGTTCTTC. Amino acids: CASSLVTGQGSEQFF.

CDR3: CASSRFPLADHSYNEQFF. CDR3 coding DNA: TGTGCCAGCAGTCGATTTCCGTTAGCGGACCACTCCTACAATGAGCAGTTCTTC. The chain links TRBV6-6 to TRBJ2-1, with D tentatively TRBD2 (6 bases). The CDR3 consists of 18 residues. V was shortened by 5 bases and J by 0 bases, with 20 bases between the two germline ends. CDR1 is MNHNY and CDR2 is SVGAGI in the germline V gene (reference sequence).

In this sample, this clone turned up a few times. The same CDR3 also results from other DNA sequences found in this sample. The chain joins TRBV9 to TRBJ2-2; D gene unclear. Germline values: CDR1 SGDLS, CDR2 YYNGEE. CDR3 length equals 15 residues. V was clipped by 0 bases and J by 1 base, with 7 bases between them. DNA for the CDR3: TGTGCCAGCAGCGTAGGGCAGTTGAACACCGGGGAGCTGTTTTTT. Translated: CASSVGQLNTGELFF. Filled out from reference TRBV9 and TRBJ2-2, the complete variable domain reads DSGVTQTPKHLITATGQRVTLRCSPRSGDLSVYWYQQSLDQGLQFLIQYYNGEERAKGNILERFSAQQFPDLHSELNLSSLELGDSALYFCASSVGQLNTGELFFGEGSRLTVL.

The chain joins TRBV7-6 to TRBJ2-3, with 12 bases identical to TRBD2. Germline assignment: CDR1 SGHVS and CDR2 FNYEAQ. Losses at the gene ends were 7 bases for V and 2 bases for J; bases not matched to a gene: 4. The CDR3 runs 15 residues. CDR3 DNA sequence: TGTGCCAGCAAACTAGCGGGGGGTCCCACAGATACGCAGTATTTT. It encodes CASKLAGGPTDTQYF. Full variable domain (missing parts from reference TRBV7-6 and TRBJ2-3): GAGVSQSPRYKVTKRGQDVALRCDPISGHVSLYWYRQALGQGPEFLTYFNYEAQQDKSGLPNDRFSAERPEGSISTLTIQRTEQRDSAMYRCASKLAGGPTDTQYFGPGTRLTVL.

The chain carries TRBV28 and TRBJ2-6, with 7 bases aligning to TRBD1. Germline CDR1 is MDHEN and CDR2 is SYDVKM. The CDR3 covers 16 residues. The V segment lost 8 bases and the J segment 0 bases; nucleotides outside the gene matches: 7. CDR3: CASDTGDLSGANVLTF. The DNA of the CDR3 is TGTGCCAGCGATACAGGGGACCTCTCTGGGGCCAACGTCCTGACTTTC.

This chain links TRBV14 with TRBJ2-1; 7 nucleotides match TRBD2. The CDR3 is 15 amino acids. CDR1 SGHDN and CDR2 FVKESK come from the germline V gene. Trimming took 1 base from V and 12 from J; bases not matched to a gene: 12. The CDR3 nucleotides are TGTGCCAGCAGCCAAGGCCGTTTTCGGGGGGAATTGCAGTTCTTC. This gives the protein CASSQGRFRGELQFF.